Sequencing of this T cell receptor beta chain was carried out in a study of glioma-infiltrating T cells. Findings of the study overall: Non-neoplastic patients had below-expected tissue-blood divergence, while all gliomas exceeded expectation.

Comments on this clonotype: Its antigen is undetermined. One junction end disagrees with the germline gene, perhaps due to a read error.

TCR alpha and beta CDR3 regions were amplified from RNA using iRepertoire nested multiplex PCR. Tissue mRNA or PBMC total RNA, 100-400 ng, went into one-step reverse transcription and amplification. Each CDR3 protein gets one entry after TCRdb re-called the multiplex PCR reads with MiXCR. The table shows around 190,000 distinct CDR3 sequences, with roughly 45% occurring only once. The CDR3 is 13 residues long. CDR1 and CDR2 (germline): MNHEY, SVGEGT. Specimen: glioma tissue, nonneoplastic brain tissue, or PBMCs (not recorded which). The rearrangement uses TRBV6-2 or TRBV6-3 and TRBJ2-5; D may match TRBD1 or TRBD2 (5 bases each). This receptor was identified in a human donor with low-grade glioma or glioblastoma, undergoing nonglioma brain surgery, or in good health (not recorded which). DNA of the CDR3: TGTGCCAGCAGTTACGGGACCAAAGAGACCAAGTACTTC. This encodes CASSYGTKETKYF.